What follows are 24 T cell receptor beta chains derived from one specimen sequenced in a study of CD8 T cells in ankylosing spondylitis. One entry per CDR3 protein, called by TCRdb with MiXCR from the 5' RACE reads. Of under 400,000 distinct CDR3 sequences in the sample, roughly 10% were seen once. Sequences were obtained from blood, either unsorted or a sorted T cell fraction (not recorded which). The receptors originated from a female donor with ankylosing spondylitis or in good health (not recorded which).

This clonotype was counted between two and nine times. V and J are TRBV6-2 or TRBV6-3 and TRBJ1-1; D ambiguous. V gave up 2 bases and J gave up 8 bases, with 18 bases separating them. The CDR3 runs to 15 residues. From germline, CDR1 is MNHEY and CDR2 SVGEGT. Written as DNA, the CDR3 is TGTGCCAGCAGTTACCAGAGGGCGAAGTCCGTAGAAGCTTTCTTT. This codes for CASSYQRAKSVEAFF.

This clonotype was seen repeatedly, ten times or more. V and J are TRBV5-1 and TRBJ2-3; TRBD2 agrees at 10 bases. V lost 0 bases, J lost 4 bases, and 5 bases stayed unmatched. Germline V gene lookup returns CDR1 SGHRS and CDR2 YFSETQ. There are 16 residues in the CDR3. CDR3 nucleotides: TGCGCCAGCAGCTTGGTTTCTAGCGGGGGAGCAGATACGCAGTATTTT. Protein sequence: CASSLVSSGGADTQYF.

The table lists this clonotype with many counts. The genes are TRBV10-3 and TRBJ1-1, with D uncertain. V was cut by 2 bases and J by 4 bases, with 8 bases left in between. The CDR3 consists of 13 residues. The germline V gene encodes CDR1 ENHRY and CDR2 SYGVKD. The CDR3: CAISERRLTEAFF. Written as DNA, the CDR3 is TGTGCCATCAGTGAGAGGCGGCTCACTGAAGCTTTCTTT.

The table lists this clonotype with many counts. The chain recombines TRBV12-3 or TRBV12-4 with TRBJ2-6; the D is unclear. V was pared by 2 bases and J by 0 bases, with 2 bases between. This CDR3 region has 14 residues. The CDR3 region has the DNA TGTGCCAGCAGTTTAAACTCTGGGGCCAACGTCCTGACTTTC. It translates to CASSLNSGANVLTF.

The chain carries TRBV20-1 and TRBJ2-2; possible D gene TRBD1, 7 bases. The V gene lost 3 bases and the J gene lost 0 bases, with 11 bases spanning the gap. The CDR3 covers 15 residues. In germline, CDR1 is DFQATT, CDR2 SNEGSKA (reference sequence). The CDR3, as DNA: TGCAGTGCTAGTAGCGGACAGGCGAACACCGGGGAGCTGTTTTTT. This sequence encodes CSASSGQANTGELFF.

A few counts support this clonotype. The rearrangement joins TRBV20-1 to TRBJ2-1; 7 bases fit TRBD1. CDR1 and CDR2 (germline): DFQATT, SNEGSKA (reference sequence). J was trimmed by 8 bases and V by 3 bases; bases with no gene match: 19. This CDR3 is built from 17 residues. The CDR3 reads CSARVFRVTGLRDEQFF. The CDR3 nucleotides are TGCAGTGCTAGGGTGTTCCGGGTGACAGGGCTCAGGGATGAGCAGTTCTTC.

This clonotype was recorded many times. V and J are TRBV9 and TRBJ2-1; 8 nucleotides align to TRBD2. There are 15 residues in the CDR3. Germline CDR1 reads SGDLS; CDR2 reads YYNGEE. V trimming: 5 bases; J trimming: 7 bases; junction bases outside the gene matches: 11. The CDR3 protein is CASSRSGGLENEQFF. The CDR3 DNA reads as TGTGCCAGCAGTCGGAGCGGGGGACTCGAAAATGAGCAGTTCTTC.

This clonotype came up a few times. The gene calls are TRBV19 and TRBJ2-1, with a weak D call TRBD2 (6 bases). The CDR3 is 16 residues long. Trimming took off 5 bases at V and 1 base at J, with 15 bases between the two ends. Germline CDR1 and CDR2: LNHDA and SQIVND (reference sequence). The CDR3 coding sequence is TGTGCCAGTAGTGCGTACAGTGGGAGGTCCTACAATGAGCAGTTCTTC. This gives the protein CASSAYSGRSYNEQFF.

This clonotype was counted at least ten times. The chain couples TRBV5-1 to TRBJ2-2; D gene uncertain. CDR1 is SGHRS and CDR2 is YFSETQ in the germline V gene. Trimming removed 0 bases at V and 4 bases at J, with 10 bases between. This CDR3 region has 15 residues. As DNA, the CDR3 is TGCGCCAGCAGCTTGGCTCCGGTCTCCACCGGGGAGCTGTTTTTT. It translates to CASSLAPVSTGELFF.

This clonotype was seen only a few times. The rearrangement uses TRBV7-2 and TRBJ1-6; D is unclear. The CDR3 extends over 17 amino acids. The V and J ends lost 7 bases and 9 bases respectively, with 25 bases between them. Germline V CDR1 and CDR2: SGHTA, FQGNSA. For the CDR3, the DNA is TGTGCCAGCAAGACGGACGGCAGGACTAAACCGGCTTCACCCCTCCACTTT. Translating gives CASKTDGRTKPASPLHF.

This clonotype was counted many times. The CDR3 nucleotides are TGTGCCAGCAGTTTGAATAGCGGGAGTTCATACGAGCAGTACTTC. Translating it yields CASSLNSGSSYEQYF. V usage is TRBV12-3 or TRBV12-4 and J usage is TRBJ2-7, with TRBD2 matching over 9 bases. J lost 4 bases, V lost 3 bases, and 7 bases had no gene match. This CDR3 region has 15 residues.

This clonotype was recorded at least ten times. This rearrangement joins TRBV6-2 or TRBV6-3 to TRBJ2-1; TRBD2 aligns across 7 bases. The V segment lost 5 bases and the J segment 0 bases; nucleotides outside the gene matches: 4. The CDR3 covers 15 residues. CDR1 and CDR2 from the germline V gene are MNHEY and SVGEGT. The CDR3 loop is CASSLAAPSYNEQFF. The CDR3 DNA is TGTGCCAGCAGTCTAGCGGCGCCCTCCTACAATGAGCAGTTCTTC.

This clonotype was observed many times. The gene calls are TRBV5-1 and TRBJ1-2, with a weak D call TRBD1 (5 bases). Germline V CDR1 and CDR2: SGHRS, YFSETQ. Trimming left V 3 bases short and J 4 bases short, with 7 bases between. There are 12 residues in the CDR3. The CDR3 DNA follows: TGCGCCAGCAGCTGGGACGGCTATGGCTACACCTTC. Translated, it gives CASSWDGYGYTF.

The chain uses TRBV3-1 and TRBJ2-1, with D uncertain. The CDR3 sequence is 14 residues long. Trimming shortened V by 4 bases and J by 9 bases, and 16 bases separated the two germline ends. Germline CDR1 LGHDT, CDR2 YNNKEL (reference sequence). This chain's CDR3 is CASSPASSELEQFF. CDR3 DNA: TGTGCCAGCAGCCCAGCCAGCAGCGAGCTTGAGCAGTTCTTC.

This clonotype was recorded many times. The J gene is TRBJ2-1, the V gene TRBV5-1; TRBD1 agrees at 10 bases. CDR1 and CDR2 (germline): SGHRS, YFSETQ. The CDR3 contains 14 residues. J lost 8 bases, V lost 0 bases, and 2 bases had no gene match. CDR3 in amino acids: CASSLVGQGYEQFF. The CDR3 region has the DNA TGCGCCAGCAGCTTGGTGGGACAGGGGTATGAGCAGTTCTTC.

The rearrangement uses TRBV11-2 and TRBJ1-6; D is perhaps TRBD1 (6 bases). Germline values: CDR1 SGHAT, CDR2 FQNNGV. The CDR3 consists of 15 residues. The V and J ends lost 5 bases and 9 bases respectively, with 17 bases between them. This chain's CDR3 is CASSPEGVSGSPLHF. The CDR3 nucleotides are TGTGCCAGCAGCCCGGAGGGGGTTTCAGGTTCACCCCTCCACTTT. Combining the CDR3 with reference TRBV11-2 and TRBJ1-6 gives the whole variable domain EAGVAQSPRYKIIEKRQSVAFWCNPISGHATLYWYQQILGQGPKLLIQFQNNGVVDDSQLPKDRFSAERLKGVDSTLKIQPAKLEDSAVYLCASSPEGVSGSPLHFGNGTRLTVT.

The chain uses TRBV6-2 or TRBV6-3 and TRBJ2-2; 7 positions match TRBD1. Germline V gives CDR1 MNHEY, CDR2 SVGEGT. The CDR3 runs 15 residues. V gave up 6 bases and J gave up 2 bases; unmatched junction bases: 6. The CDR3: CASRVTGVNTGELFF. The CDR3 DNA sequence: TGTGCCAGCAGAGTTACAGGGGTCAACACCGGGGAGCTGTTTTTT.

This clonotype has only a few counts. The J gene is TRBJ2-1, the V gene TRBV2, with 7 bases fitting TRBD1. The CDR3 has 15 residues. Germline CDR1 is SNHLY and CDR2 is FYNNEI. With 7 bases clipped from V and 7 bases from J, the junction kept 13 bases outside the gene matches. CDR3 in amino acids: CASNRDRRRLNEQFF. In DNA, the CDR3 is TGTGCCAGCAACCGGGACAGACGCCGCCTTAATGAGCAGTTCTTC.

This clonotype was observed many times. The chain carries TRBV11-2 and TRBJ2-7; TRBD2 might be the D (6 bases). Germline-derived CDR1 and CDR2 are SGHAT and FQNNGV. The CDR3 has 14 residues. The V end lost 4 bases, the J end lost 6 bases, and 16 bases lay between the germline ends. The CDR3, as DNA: TGTGCCAGCAGCTCCCCCGGAGGGTGGAGCGAGCAGTACTTC. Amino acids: CASSSPGGWSEQYF.

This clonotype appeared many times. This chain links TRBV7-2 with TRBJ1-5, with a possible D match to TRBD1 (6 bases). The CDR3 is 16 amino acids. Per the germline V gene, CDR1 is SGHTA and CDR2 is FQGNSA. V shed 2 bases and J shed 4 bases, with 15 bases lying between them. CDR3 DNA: TGTGCCAGCAGCTTATACAGGACGGGGGCTAATCAGCCCCAGCATTTT. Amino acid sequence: CASSLYRTGANQPQHF.

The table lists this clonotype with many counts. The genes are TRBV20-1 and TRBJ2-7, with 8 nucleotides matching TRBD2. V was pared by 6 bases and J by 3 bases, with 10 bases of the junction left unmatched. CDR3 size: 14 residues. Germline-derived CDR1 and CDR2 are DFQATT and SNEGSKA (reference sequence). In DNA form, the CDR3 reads TGCAGTGCCCGCATAGCGGGAATCCTCTACGAGCAGTACTTC. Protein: CSARIAGILYEQYF.

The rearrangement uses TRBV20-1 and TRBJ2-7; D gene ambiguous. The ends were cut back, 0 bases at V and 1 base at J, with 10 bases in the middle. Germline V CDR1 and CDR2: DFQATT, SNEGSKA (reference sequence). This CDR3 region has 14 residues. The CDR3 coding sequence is TGCAGTGCTAGAGATCCGCAGGTATCCTACGAGCAGTACTTC. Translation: CSARDPQVSYEQYF.

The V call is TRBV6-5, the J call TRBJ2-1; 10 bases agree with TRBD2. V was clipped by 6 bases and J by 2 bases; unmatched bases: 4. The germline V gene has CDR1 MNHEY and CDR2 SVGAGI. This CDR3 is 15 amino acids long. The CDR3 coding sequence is TGTGCCAGCAGGTTAGCGGGGGGAACCTACAATGAGCAGTTCTTC. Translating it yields CASRLAGGTYNEQFF.

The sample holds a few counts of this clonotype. The CDR3 sequence: CASSFGLGGNIQYF. Here the CDR3 DNA reads TGTGCCAGCAGTTTTGGCCTAGGGGGAAACATTCAGTACTTC. This sequence joins TRBV28 and TRBJ2-4, with a weak D call TRBD1 (6 bases). This CDR3 has 14 amino acids. Per the germline V gene, CDR1 is MDHEN and CDR2 is SYDVKM. The ends were cut back, 3 bases at V and 6 bases at J, with 12 bases in the middle.